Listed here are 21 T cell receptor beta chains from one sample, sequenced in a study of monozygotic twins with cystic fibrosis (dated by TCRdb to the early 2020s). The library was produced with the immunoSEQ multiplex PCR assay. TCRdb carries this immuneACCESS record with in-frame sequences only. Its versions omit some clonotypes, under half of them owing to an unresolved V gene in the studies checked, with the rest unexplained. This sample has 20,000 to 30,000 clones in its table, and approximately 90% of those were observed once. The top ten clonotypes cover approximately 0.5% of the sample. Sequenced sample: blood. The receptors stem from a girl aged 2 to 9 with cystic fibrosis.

CDR3 amino acids: CASSFRDSNTEAFF. CDR3 bases: TGCGCCAGCAGCTTTCGAGACAGTAACACTGAAGCTTTCTTT. J is TRBJ1-1 and V is TRBV5-1, with a tentative D call TRBD1 (5 bases). CDR1 SGHRS and CDR2 YFSETQ come from the germline V gene. The V end lost 2 bases, the J end lost 2 bases, and 10 bases lay between the germline ends. The length of the CDR3 is 14 residues.

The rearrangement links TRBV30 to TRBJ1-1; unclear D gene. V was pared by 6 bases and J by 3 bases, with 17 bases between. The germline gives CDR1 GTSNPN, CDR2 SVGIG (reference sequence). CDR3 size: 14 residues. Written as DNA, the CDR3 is TGTGCCTGCGTTATTCTGGAGGAAGACACTGAAGCTTTCTTT. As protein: CACVILEEDTEAFF.

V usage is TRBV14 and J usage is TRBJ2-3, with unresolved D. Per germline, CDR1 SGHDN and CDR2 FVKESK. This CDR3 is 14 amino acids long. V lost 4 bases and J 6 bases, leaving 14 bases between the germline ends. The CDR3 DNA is TGTGCCAGCAGCCCCATCGTAGGTCAGGATACGCAGTATTTT. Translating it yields CASSPIVGQDTQYF.

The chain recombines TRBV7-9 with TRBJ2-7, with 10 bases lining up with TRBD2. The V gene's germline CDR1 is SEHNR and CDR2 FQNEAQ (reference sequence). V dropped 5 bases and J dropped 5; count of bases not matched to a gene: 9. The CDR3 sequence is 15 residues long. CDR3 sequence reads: CASSATGTSVNEQYF. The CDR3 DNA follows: TGTGCCAGCAGCGCGACCGGGACTAGCGTCAACGAGCAGTACTTC.

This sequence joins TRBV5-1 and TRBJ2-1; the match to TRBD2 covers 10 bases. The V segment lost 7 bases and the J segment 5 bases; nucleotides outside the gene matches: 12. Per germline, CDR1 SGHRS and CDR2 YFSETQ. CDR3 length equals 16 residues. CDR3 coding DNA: TGCGCCAGCGCCCTTTGGCTAGCGGGGGCCAACAATGAGCAGTTCTTC. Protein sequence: CASALWLAGANNEQFF.

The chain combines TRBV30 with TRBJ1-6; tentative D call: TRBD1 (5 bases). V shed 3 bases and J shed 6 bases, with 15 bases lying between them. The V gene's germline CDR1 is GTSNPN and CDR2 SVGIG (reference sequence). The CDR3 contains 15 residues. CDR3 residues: CAWRAGRLGNSPLHF. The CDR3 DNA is TGTGCCTGGAGGGCAGGGCGCCTGGGTAATTCACCCCTCCACTTT.

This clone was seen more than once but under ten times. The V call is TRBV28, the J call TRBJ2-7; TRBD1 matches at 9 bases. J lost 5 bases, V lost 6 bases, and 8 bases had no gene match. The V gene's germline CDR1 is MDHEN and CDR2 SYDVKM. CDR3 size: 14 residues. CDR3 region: CASSWAGTGNEQYF. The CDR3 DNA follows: TGTGCCAGCAGCTGGGCGGGGACAGGGAACGAGCAGTACTTC.

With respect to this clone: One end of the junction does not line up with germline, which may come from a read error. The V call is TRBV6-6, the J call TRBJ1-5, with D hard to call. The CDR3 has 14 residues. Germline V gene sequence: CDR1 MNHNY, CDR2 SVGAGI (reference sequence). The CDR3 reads CASSYPGSIQPQHF. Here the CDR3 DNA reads TGTGCCAGCAGTTACCCTGGAAGCATTCAGCCCCAGCATTTT.

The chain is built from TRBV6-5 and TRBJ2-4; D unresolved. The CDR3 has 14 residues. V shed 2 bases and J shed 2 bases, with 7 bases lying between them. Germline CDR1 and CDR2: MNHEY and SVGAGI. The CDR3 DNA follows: TGTGCCAGCAGTTACGCCGTTTCCAAAAACATTCAGTACTTC. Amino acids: CASSYAVSKNIQYF.

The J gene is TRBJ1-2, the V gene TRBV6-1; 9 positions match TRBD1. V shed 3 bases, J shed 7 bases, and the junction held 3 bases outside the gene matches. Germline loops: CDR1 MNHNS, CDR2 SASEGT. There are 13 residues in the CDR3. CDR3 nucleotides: TGTGCCAGCAGTGAGACAGGGGGAATTGGCTACACCTTC. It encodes CASSETGGIGYTF.

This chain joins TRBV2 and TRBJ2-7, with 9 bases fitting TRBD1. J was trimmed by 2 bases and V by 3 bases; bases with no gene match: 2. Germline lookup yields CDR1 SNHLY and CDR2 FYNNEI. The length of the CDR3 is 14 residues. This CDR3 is CASSDGTGPYEQYF. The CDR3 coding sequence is TGTGCCAGCAGTGATGGGACAGGGCCCTACGAGCAGTACTTC.

The CDR3 loop is CASSPDRGRFEQFF. The DNA for the CDR3 is TGTGCCAGCTCACCCGACAGGGGGCGATTTGAGCAGTTCTTC. V is TRBV18 and J is TRBJ2-1; 10 nucleotides line up with TRBD1. The CDR3 consists of 14 residues. Germline-derived CDR1 and CDR2 are KGHSH and LQKENI. After removal of 3 bases from V and 9 bases from J, the junction contained 5 bases not matched to a gene.

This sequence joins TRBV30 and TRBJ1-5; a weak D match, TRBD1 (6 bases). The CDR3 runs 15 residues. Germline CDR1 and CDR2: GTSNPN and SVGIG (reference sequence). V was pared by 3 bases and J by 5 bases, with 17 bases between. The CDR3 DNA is TGTGCCTGGAGAAGGCCGGGGACAACCCATCAGCCCCAGCATTTT. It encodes CAWRRPGTTHQPQHF.

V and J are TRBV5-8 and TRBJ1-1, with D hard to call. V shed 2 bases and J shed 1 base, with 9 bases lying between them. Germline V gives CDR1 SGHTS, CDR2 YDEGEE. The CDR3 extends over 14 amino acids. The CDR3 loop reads CASSLGVGNTEAFF. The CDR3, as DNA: TGTGCCAGCAGCTTAGGAGTTGGGAACACTGAAGCTTTCTTT.

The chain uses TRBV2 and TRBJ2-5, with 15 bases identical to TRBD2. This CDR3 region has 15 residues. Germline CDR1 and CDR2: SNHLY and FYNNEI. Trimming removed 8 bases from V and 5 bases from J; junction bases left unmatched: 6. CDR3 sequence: CASGGTSGGLETQYF. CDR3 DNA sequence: TGTGCCAGCGGTGGGACTAGCGGGGGGTTGGAGACCCAGTACTTC.

CDR3 sequence (DNA): TGTGCCAGCAGCCCCTATCCGGGGGGGCCAGCTGAGCAGTTCTTC. Amino acids: CASSPYPGGPAEQFF. This chain links TRBV9 with TRBJ2-1; TRBD2 aligns across 8 bases. Germline CDR1 and CDR2: SGDLS and YYNGEE. CDR3 length: 15 amino acids. The V gene end was trimmed by 4 bases and the J gene end by 9 bases; junction bases not matched to a gene: 12.

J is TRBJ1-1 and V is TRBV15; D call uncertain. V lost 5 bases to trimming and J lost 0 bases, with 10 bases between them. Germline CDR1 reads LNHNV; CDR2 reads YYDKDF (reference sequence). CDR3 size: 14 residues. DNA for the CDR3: TGTGCCACCAGCCTCCATACTTTGAACACTGAAGCTTTCTTT. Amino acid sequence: CATSLHTLNTEAFF.

The CDR3 DNA is TGTGCCAGCAGCTTAGGACACTCTGGAAACACCATATATTTT. It encodes CASSLGHSGNTIYF. The chain links TRBV5-8 to TRBJ1-3; the D gene is possibly TRBD1 (5 bases). V was trimmed by 2 bases and J by 0 bases, leaving 6 bases between them. This CDR3 contains 14 residues. The V gene's germline CDR1 is SGHTS and CDR2 YDEGEE.

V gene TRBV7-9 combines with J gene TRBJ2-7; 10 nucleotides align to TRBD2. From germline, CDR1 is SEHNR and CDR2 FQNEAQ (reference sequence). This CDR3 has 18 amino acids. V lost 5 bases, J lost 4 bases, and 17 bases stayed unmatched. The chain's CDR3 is CASSPRAPRTSGAYEQYF. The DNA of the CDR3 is TGTGCCAGCAGCCCTCGAGCGCCGCGAACTAGCGGGGCTTACGAGCAGTACTTC.

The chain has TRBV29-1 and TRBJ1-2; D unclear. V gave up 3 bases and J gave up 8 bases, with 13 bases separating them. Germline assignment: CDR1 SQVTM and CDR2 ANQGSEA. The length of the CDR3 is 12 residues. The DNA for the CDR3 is TGCAGCGTTGAGTCGACCTTATGGGGCTACACCTTC. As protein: CSVESTLWGYTF.

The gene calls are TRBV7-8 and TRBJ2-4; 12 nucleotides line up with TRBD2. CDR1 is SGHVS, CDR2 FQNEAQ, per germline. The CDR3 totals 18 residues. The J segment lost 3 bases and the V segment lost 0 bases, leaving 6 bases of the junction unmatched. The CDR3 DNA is TGTGCCAGCAGCTTAGCCCCTAGCGGGGGGGCCCTCAAAAACATTCAGTACTTC. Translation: CASSLAPSGGALKNIQYF.